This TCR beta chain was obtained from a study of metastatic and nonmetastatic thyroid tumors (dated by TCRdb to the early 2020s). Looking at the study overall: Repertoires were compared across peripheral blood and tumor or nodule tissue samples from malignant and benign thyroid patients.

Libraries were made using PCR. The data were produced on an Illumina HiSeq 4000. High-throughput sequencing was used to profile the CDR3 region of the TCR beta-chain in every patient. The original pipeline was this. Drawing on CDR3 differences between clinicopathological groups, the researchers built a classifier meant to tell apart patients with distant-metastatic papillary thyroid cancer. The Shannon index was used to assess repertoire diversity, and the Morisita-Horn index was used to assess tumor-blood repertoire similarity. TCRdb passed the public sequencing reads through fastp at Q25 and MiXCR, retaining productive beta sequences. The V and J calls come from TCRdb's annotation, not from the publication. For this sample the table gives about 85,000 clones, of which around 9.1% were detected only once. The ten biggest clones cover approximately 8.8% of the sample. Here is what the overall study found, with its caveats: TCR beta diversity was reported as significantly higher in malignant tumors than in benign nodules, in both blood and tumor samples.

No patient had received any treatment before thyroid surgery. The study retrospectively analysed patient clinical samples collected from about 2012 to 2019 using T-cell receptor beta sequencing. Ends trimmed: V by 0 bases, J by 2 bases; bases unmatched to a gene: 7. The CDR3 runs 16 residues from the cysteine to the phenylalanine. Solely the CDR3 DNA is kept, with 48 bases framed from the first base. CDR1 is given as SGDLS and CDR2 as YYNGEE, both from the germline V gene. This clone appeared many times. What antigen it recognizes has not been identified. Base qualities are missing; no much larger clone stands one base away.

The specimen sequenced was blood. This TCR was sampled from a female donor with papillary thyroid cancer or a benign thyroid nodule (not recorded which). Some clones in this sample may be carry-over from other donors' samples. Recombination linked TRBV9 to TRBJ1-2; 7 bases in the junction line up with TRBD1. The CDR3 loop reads CASSVEVRTGNYGYTF. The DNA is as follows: TGTGCCAGCAGCGTAGAGGTGCGGACAGGCAACTATGGCTACACCTTC.